This T cell receptor (beta chain) was captured by sequencing in a study of cytomegalovirus exposure and HLA in healthy donors. Study-wide results and limits: DRB1 showed the most TCR associations and HLA-C the fewest in a later analysis, as rates varied by HLA locus. Earlier analysis looked at TCR beta V segments, and most were productive about 90% or about 30% of the time.

Note on this clone: The antigen is undetermined.

The CDR3 runs 13 residues. The V gene's germline CDR1 is SGHRS and CDR2 YFSETQ. V dropped 4 bases and J dropped 1 base, with 8 bases sitting between them. Each of the donors was a healthy bone marrow donor. Both 60 Vbeta primers and 13 Jbeta primers went into the PCR. Assay used: immunoSEQ multiplex PCR; TCRdb lists only in-frame clones, some missing. The repertoire includes 150,000 to 200,000 clones, under 85% of them detected once, and roughly 4.5% sits in the top ten. The material sequenced was PBMCs. This sequence joins TRBV5-1 and TRBJ1-1, with D unclear. The TCR sequence derives from a man aged 45-65 years in good health and CMV-seropositive. The CDR3 spells CASSTITNTEAFF. CDR3 DNA sequence: TGCGCCAGCAGCACAATCACGAACACTGAAGCTTTCTTT.